The clone carrying this TCR beta chain was seen only once. The antigen is not known. Sequencing used immunoSEQ multiplex PCR; TCRdb keeps in-frame clones, though not all of them. The table includes about 89,000 clones, 92% detected once. This sample was included in a study of graft-versus-host responses after intestinal transplantation. For the study at large: Transplant types were multivisceral, liver-intestinal, or isolated intestinal. Tacrolimus and steroids were given for about 3 years to all recipients after anti-thymocyte globulin induction.

The clonotype comes from a human donor who received an intestinal transplant. The specimen comprised unstimulated CD4+ T cells sorted from spleen or lymph node cells, sampled before intestinal transplant.

CDR3 in amino acids: CASSVSVYQETQYF. The CDR3 DNA reads TGCGCCAGCAGTGTCTCAGTGTACCAAGAGACCCAGTACTTC. The chain is built from TRBV10-2 and TRBJ2-5; D uncertain. Germline loops: CDR1 WSHSY, CDR2 SAAADI. V was shortened by 4 bases and J by 0 bases, with 9 bases between the two germline ends. This CDR3 comprises 14 residues.